This entry is about one T cell receptor (beta chain). Its antigen remains unknown. The sample belongs to a study of T-cell memory formation after mild COVID-19. The study, taken as a whole, reports: CD4+ contracting clones were mainly CM and EM; CD8+ ones, EMRA.

Losses at the gene ends were 6 bases for V and 2 bases for J; bases not matched to a gene: 3. There are 14 residues in the CDR3. Germline V CDR1 and CDR2: SGHNT, YENEEA. The authors produced TCR alpha and TCR beta cDNA libraries with sample barcodes and UMIs by 5'RACE using constant-segment primers. TCRdb called the 5' RACE reads again in MiXCR, with one record for every CDR3 protein. The sample lists 140,000 to 150,000 distinct CDR3 sequences, under 30% occurring once. The chain is built from TRBV11-3 and TRBJ2-3; 9 nucleotides align to TRBD2. The TCR was taken from an adult woman who had mild COVID-19 (a few samples of this study predate the infection). Cell type and time point are not known. Sequencing was done on a sample of PBMCs or a T cell subset sorted from them (not recorded which). The CDR3 sequence: CASRGGGVTDTQYF. The DNA of the CDR3 is TGTGCCAGCAGAGGCGGGGGGGTCACAGATACGCAGTATTTT.